Listed here are 24 T cell receptor beta chains from one sample, sequenced in a study of cytomegalovirus exposure and HLA in healthy donors. A multiplex PCR was run with 60 Vbeta primers and 13 Jbeta primers. Method: immunoSEQ multiplex PCR; TCRdb's copy keeps in-frame clones and lacks some. Recorded for this sample: fewer than 150,000 clones. The sample comprised PBMCs. These receptors were obtained from a woman aged 55-69 years in good health and CMV-seronegative.

The genes are TRBV2 and TRBJ2-7, with 8 positions matching TRBD1. The trim removed 7 bases at V and 5 bases at J, leaving 7 bases unmatched. The germline V gene has CDR1 SNHLY and CDR2 FYNNEI. This CDR3 region has 13 residues. Here the CDR3 DNA reads TGTGCCAGCAAGAACAGGGGGAATAACGAGCAGTACTTC. This encodes CASKNRGNNEQYF.

This chain uses TRBV7-9 with TRBJ2-1; D unresolved. This CDR3 has 16 residues. V was cut by 1 base and J by 4 bases, with 14 bases left in between. Germline CDR1 and CDR2: SEHNR and FQNEAQ (reference sequence). The CDR3 sequence: CASSLGAAPEYNEQFF. Here the CDR3 DNA reads TGTGCCAGCAGCTTAGGTGCAGCCCCGGAGTACAATGAGCAGTTCTTC.

V and J are TRBV19 and TRBJ1-2, with TRBD1 identical over 7 bases. Germline CDR1 LNHDA, CDR2 SQIVND (reference sequence). After removal of 5 bases from V and 7 bases from J, the junction contained 10 bases not matched to a gene. The CDR3 runs to 14 residues. Here the CDR3 DNA reads TGTGCCAGTAGTCGTGGGACAGCCGTCGGTGGCTACACCTTC. Translated: CASSRGTAVGGYTF.

The CDR3 nucleotides read TGTGCCAGTAGAGAAGCGGGAGGAGGGGAGACCCAGTACTTC. It specifies CASREAGGGETQYF. The chain couples TRBV19 to TRBJ2-5, with TRBD2 matching over 9 bases. Germline values: CDR1 LNHDA, CDR2 SQIVND (reference sequence). The trim removed 6 bases at V and 5 bases at J, leaving 7 bases unmatched. The CDR3 spans 14 residues.

The gene calls are TRBV5-4 and TRBJ1-6, with D maybe TRBD1 (5 bases). The CDR3 is 13 residues long. The germline CDR1 and CDR2 sequences are SGHNT and YYREEE (reference sequence). Deletions cut 4 bases from V and 7 bases from J, with 9 bases between. Written as DNA, the CDR3 is TGTGCCAGCAGCCCCGACAGAAATTCACCCCTCCACTTT. Translating it yields CASSPDRNSPLHF.

The genes are TRBV9 and TRBJ2-1; 8 bases are shared with TRBD2. In germline, CDR1 is SGDLS, CDR2 YYNGEE. V was clipped by 0 bases and J by 6 bases; unmatched bases: 8. CDR3 size: 16 residues. The CDR3 sequence: CASSVGSGGPGNEQFF. The CDR3 region has the DNA TGTGCCAGCAGCGTAGGGTCGGGGGGGCCGGGCAATGAGCAGTTCTTC.

The gene calls are TRBV6-5 and TRBJ1-2; 8 bases are a match to TRBD1. The trim removed 0 bases at V and 10 bases at J, leaving 4 bases unmatched. The CDR3 runs to 13 residues. Per the germline V gene, CDR1 is MNHEY and CDR2 is SVGAGI. This chain's CDR3 is CASSYSDRVNYTF. The CDR3 DNA sequence: TGTGCCAGCAGTTACTCGGACAGGGTTAACTACACCTTC.

The chain couples TRBV7-9 to TRBJ1-1; 10 bases are a match to TRBD1. The CDR3 is 15 residues long. Germline V gene lookup returns CDR1 SEHNR and CDR2 FQNEAQ (reference sequence). J gave up 3 bases and V 10 bases, and 11 bases lay outside the gene matches. CDR3 residues: CAIFGTGDIHTEAFF. CDR3 coding DNA: TGTGCCATTTTCGGGACAGGGGACATTCACACTGAAGCTTTCTTT.

This chain connects TRBV29-1 to TRBJ2-5; 8 bases align to TRBD2. Trimming at V came to 4 bases and at J to 7 bases, leaving 17 bases not matched to a gene. The germline CDR1 and CDR2 sequences are SQVTM and ANQGSEA. The CDR3 runs to 16 residues. In nucleotides, the CDR3 is TGCAGCGTTGGGTCGGGAGGGGAGGGGCCCGCAGGGACCCAGTACTTC. Residues: CSVGSGGEGPAGTQYF.

The rearrangement joins TRBV5-6 to TRBJ1-1; D unresolved. CDR3 length: 14 amino acids. Trimming removed 2 bases from V and 0 bases from J, with 8 bases in between. Germline CDR1 reads SGHDT; CDR2 reads YYEEEE. Here the CDR3 reads CASSLAQLNTEAFF. CDR3 nucleotide sequence: TGTGCCAGCAGCTTAGCGCAGTTGAACACTGAAGCTTTCTTT.

The CDR3 sequence is CASSGSGTTTGELFF. CDR3 in DNA: TGTGCCAGCAGCGGAAGCGGGACGACCACCGGGGAGCTGTTTTTT. The chain is built from TRBV9 and TRBJ2-2, with 7 positions matching TRBD2. V lost 3 bases to trimming and J lost 4 bases; unmatched junction nucleotides: 6. CDR3 size: 15 residues. Per germline, CDR1 SGDLS and CDR2 YYNGEE.

The chain has TRBV5-1 and TRBJ1-1; 7 bases are a match to TRBD1. J lost 4 bases, V lost 4 bases, and 4 bases had no gene match. Germline CDR1 is SGHRS and CDR2 is YFSETQ. CDR3 length: 13 residues. CDR3 sequence (DNA): TGCGCCAGCAGCCTGACAGGGTTCACTGAAGCTTTCTTT. Its protein product is CASSLTGFTEAFF. The variable domain in full, completed from reference TRBV5-1 and TRBJ1-1, reads KAGVTQTPRYLIKTRGQQVTLSCSPISGHRSVSWYQQTPGQGLQFLFEYFSETQRNKGNFPGRFSGRQFSNSRSEMNVSTLELGDSALYLCASSLTGFTEAFFGQGTRLTVV.

The CDR3 here is CASRPGLDYNEQFF. The CDR3 nucleotides read TGTGCCAGCAGGCCGGGACTTGATTACAATGAGCAGTTCTTC. J is TRBJ2-1 and V is TRBV6-1; TRBD2 is a possible D gene (6 bases). CDR1 is MNHNS and CDR2 is SASEGT in the germline V gene. V dropped 6 bases and J dropped 4 bases, with 13 bases sitting between them. This CDR3 is 14 amino acids long.

The chain has TRBV5-5 and TRBJ2-3; unclear D gene. Germline CDR1 reads SGHKS; CDR2 reads YYEKEE (reference sequence). This CDR3 region has 12 residues. V dropped 5 bases and J dropped 4 bases, with 8 bases sitting between them. The chain's CDR3 is CASSLLADTQYF. DNA of the CDR3: TGTGCCAGCAGTCTACTCGCAGATACGCAGTATTTT.

The chain links TRBV10-3 to TRBJ1-2; 8 bases align to TRBD1. In germline, CDR1 is ENHRY, CDR2 SYGVKD. The CDR3 spans 13 residues. Trimming at V came to 4 bases and at J to 2 bases, leaving 0 bases not matched to a gene. The CDR3 sequence is CAISGQGNYGYTF. The CDR3 DNA sequence: TGTGCCATCAGTGGACAGGGGAACTATGGCTACACCTTC.

The V call is TRBV19, the J call TRBJ2-1; D gene ambiguous. CDR1 and CDR2 from the germline V gene are LNHDA and SQIVND (reference sequence). The CDR3 is 13 amino acids. Trimming took 3 bases from V and 2 from J, leaving 5 bases between them. The DNA of the CDR3 is TGTGCCAGTAGTATCTCCCCCTACAATGAGCAGTTCTTC. Protein: CASSISPYNEQFF.

This chain uses TRBV21-1 with TRBJ2-5; the D call in the table, TRBD2, was not verified against the DNA. TRBV21-1 is flagged as a pseudogene. The CDR3 covers 13 residues. CDR3 sequence reads: CASSSGLTETQYF. The CDR3 nucleotides read TGTGCCAGCAGCAGTGGACTGACGGAGACCCAGTACTTC.

The CDR3 spells CASSLAGLAGPPDTQYF. CDR3 sequence (DNA): TGTGCCAGCAGCTTAGCGGGGTTAGCGGGACCCCCAGATACGCAGTATTTT. The chain joins TRBV7-2 to TRBJ2-3; 8 bases match TRBD2. J was trimmed by 4 bases and V by 0 bases; bases with no gene match: 9. The germline gives CDR1 SGHTA, CDR2 FQGNSA. CDR3 length equals 17 residues.

The CDR3 reads CASSLGGGAGAPSYNEQFF. CDR3 in DNA: TGTGCCAGCAGCTTAGGGGGGGGAGCGGGGGCCCCCTCCTACAATGAGCAGTTCTTC. The V and J genes are TRBV7-8 and TRBJ2-1; 8 nucleotides match TRBD2. Germline-derived CDR1 and CDR2 are SGHVS and FQNEAQ. The length of the CDR3 is 19 residues. J lost 0 bases, V lost 1 base, and 11 bases had no gene match.

The V gene is TRBV5-1, the J gene TRBJ1-2, with 9 bases that match TRBD1. The CDR3 runs 15 residues. Germline values: CDR1 SGHRS, CDR2 YFSETQ. J gave up 3 bases and V 4 bases, and 7 bases lay outside the gene matches. The CDR3 loop is CASSITDRGYYGYTF. The DNA for the CDR3 is TGCGCCAGCAGCATAACGGACAGGGGATACTATGGCTACACCTTC. The full variable domain, rest sourced from reference TRBV5-1 and TRBJ1-2, is KAGVTQTPRYLIKTRGQQVTLSCSPISGHRSVSWYQQTPGQGLQFLFEYFSETQRNKGNFPGRFSGRQFSNSRSEMNVSTLELGDSALYLCASSITDRGYYGYTFGSGTRLTVV.

J is TRBJ2-3 and V is TRBV6-5, with TRBD2 identical over 13 bases. Looked up from germline, CDR1 is MNHEY and CDR2 is SVGAGI. The CDR3 spans 14 residues. Trimming cost V 6 bases and J 13 bases; bases outside gene matches: 10. CDR3 sequence (DNA): TGTGCCAGCAGGCCCCCCCTCGGACTAGCGGGGGAGTATTTT. It specifies CASRPPLGLAGEYF.

The rearrangement links TRBV11-2 to TRBJ2-1; 9 bases are shared with TRBD2. Germline CDR1 reads SGHAT; CDR2 reads FQNNGV. The ends lost 3 bases at V and 7 bases at J; junction bases unmatched: 7. The CDR3 loop spans 15 amino acids. CDR3 sequence: CASSFLSSGINEQFF. The CDR3 DNA reads as TGTGCCAGCAGCTTCCTGTCTAGCGGGATTAATGAGCAGTTCTTC.

The V and J genes are TRBV10-3 and TRBJ2-4, with D maybe TRBD2 (6 bases). Looked up from germline, CDR1 is ENHRY and CDR2 is SYGVKD. The CDR3 is 16 residues long. The V and J ends lost 6 bases and 2 bases respectively, with 17 bases between them. The CDR3 DNA reads TGTGCCATCAGGGGAACTAGCAACCTAACCAAAAACATTCAGTACTTC. Protein: CAIRGTSNLTKNIQYF.

The chain joins TRBV7-8 to TRBJ2-7, with D perhaps matching TRBD1 (6 bases). Germline loops: CDR1 SGHVS, CDR2 FQNEAQ. The ends were cut back, 3 bases at V and 7 bases at J, with 13 bases in the middle. This CDR3 comprises 13 residues. The CDR3 DNA reads as TGTGCCAGCAGCTTCAACAGGGCCGATGAGCAGTACTTC. The encoded protein is CASSFNRADEQYF.